This TCR beta chain stems from a study of shared clonotypes between healthy human individuals. As for the study in general: Per donor, three plates held CD4 naive cells, three held CD4 memory, two held CD8 naive and one held CD8 memory.

CDR1 is SQVTM and CDR2 is ANQGSEA in the germline V gene. Losses at the gene ends were 7 bases for V and 5 bases for J; bases not matched to a gene: 6. The CDR3 runs 13 residues. Everyone who donated was a Caucasian adult who lived in Nashville, Tennessee. Libraries were prepared by immunoSEQ multiplex PCR; TCRdb keeps only in-frame clonotypes and omits some of them. In the table there are about 2.3 million clones, over 90% of which are singletons. The receptor was isolated from a man between 18 and 35 years old in good health. Some clones in this sample may be carry-over from other donors' samples. The rearrangement uses TRBV29-1 and TRBJ2-2; TRBD2 aligns across 8 bases. Sequencing used naive CD4+ T cells from PBMCs. The subset here: CD45RA+ positively selected. The CDR3 DNA is TGCAGCGCTGACGAGCGGGGGACCGGGGAGCTGTTTTTT. This translates into CSADERGTGELFF.